This entry concerns a single T cell receptor beta chain. Its binding antigen is unknown. No base-level quality is on record; no much larger clone is a single base apart. The sample belongs to a study of cytomegalovirus exposure and HLA in healthy donors (dated by TCRdb to about 2017). A note on the overall study: In an earlier analysis of about 560 of the donors, 276 Gb of sequence data and 117 million unique TCR beta sequences from about 179 million T cells were reported. Roughly 300 gigabases of sequencing data and roughly 90 million unique TCR sequences were included in an early release covering under 650 HLA-typed donors. The genetic ancestry cluster associated with self-reported Caucasian donors included around 76% of the 398 genotyped donors. The study aimed to test whether cataloging public T cell receptors could reveal signatures of past pathogen exposure. The study used immunosequencing to profile the T cell repertoires of approximately 640 subjects and linked those repertoires to cytomegalovirus serostatus. Besides the first cohort of roughly 700 subjects, a separate validation cohort made up of roughly 120 different subjects was used. To predict cytomegalovirus infection status, the study brought together high-throughput TCR immunosequencing, statistical association of individual TCRs with disease status, and machine learning. A later analysis re-analyzed previously published TCR beta repertoires from approximately 670 donors and added high-resolution HLA genotyping to study TCR occurrence patterns. Rather than drawing on any new phenotypic data, the later analysis identified candidate immune exposures from TCR beta sequences and the way those sequences occurred across donors. In an earlier analysis of more than 550 of the donors, high-throughput TCR beta sequencing was used to judge whether each TCR beta V gene segment behaved as functional or pseudogenic. Donor age, sex, ethnicity and CMV serostatus were compiled together with the repertoire data. Genome-wide SNP genotypes for about 60% of the roughly 700 donors were used in a later genetic analysis, which treated that subset as a discovery cohort. All discovery cohort repertoires had been generated on a single sequencing platform. HLA typing included class I and class II loci at four-digit resolution. Typing coverage varied by locus: roughly 629-630 donors for A, B, C, DRB1 and DQB1; roughly 560 for DQA1; over 600 for DPA1; some 470 for DPB1. Roughly 5 DR-DQ haplotypes were treated as single units for association and clustering because of strong linkage in the cohort. Among roughly 400 genotyped donors of the cohort, an average of approximately 230,000 unique TCR beta nucleotide sequences were sequenced per donor, about a sixth of them non-productive. On the study overall, not on this receptor specifically: Broadly in line with IMGT annotations, most TCR beta V segments showed up in productive rearrangements about 90% or about 30% of the time in an earlier analysis of 450 to 600 of the donors. A few of the identified cytomegalovirus-associated TCR beta chains were confirmed in vitro to be specific for cytomegalovirus antigens. A cluster of highly shared sequence variants was judged likely to be a technical artifact of the sequencing pipeline. In a later analysis, several top co-occurrence clusters were reported to appear linked to parvovirus B19, influenza, CMV and Epstein-Barr virus. A later analysis found that TCR association rates varied across HLA loci, with DRB1 alleles showing the most associated TCRs and HLA-C alleles the fewest. Linkage disequilibrium might explain the correlated functional status among segregating V segments, but an unknown experimental factor could not be ruled out. According to a later analysis, most CMV-associated TCR beta chains appeared to be HLA-restricted, and the HLA associations seemed to be driven largely by CMV exposure. The classifier was reported to diagnose cytomegalovirus status with high specificity and sensitivity in both the original cohort and the validation cohort. Because counts were too low, seventeen rarely observed V segments, including chromosome 9 orphons, were excluded from the earlier analysis of a few hundred of the donors. Most TCR sequences were observed very rarely across donors, whereas some public TCRs were present in many individuals. In this cohort, only TCR beta chains were sequenced, and detectable features were limited by the absence of alpha or paired-chain data. The authors suggested that the approach could potentially be extended to other disease states and immunological phenotypes. An association between a missense DCLRE1C variant and V-gene and J-gene trimming of TCR beta chains was found in a later genetic analysis and replicated in an independent cohort. The study gave a list of roughly 150 TCR beta chains associated with cytomegalovirus. A later analysis associated 16,951 TCR beta sequences with specific HLA alleles at a false discovery rate of 0.05. The only immune exposure information available for the cohort was CMV serostatus. The 87-base-pair reads could not distinguish some IMGT-functional V segments, including TRBV6-2 and TRBV6-3, so those segments were excluded. When HLA alleles, especially DR and DQ, strongly co-occurred, TCR associations were difficult to assign to individual alleles. The presence/absence analyses assumed that sequencing depth was roughly uniform across donors, and that assumption may not be true. In a later genetic analysis, fewer N-insertions in productive TCRs were reported among donors in an Asian-associated ancestry cluster than the approximately 670-donor mean. In a later analysis, HLA-associated TCR beta chains were found to be more clonally expanded and to have lower generation probabilities than equally common non-associated chains. A further reported finding was that TCR beta sequences accurately predicted the HLA-A and HLA-B alleles for most subjects in the first cohort. Because HLA typing was unavailable for some donors at each locus, only the typed subset was used in association tests.

The cohort was made up of around 720 healthy bone marrow donors. Cohort members were all nominally healthy when sampled, although unrecorded immune exposures were likely present. The donor was CMV seronegative and belonged to the group of over 300 seronegative cohort members. Every donor gave a peripheral blood sample, and the peripheral blood mononuclear cells from that sample were used for TCR beta sequencing. The Qiagen DNeasy Blood Extraction Kit was used to extract genomic DNA from the blood cell samples. Receptors were amplified or captured by the immunoSEQ multiplex PCR assay. The multiplex PCR relied on a mix of 60 forward primers for TCR Vbeta segments and 13 reverse primers for TCR Jbeta segments. Amplification of the CDR3 region of rearranged TCR beta genes was performed with a multiplex PCR assay on genomic DNA. The Illumina HiSeq System was used to sequence the amplified TCR beta libraries as 87-base-pair reads. For the original study's pipeline: Across the 700 or so repertoires, a later analysis counted 78 million or so unique TCR beta chains, about 10 million of which were shared by at least two donors. Raw reads were error-corrected and collapsed into unique sequences with a nearest-neighbor algorithm that merged closely related sequences to remove PCR and sequencing errors. V, D and J gene segments were assigned by aligning CDR3 sequences to IMGT reference sequences. For a sequence to be retained, a match of at least six nucleotides was required to both a V gene segment and a J gene segment. A rearrangement counted as productive if the CDR3 had no stop codons and remained in frame with V and J, and every other rearrangement counted as non-productive. CDR3 was defined according to IMGT convention as the region running from the second conserved V-encoded cysteine to the conserved J-encoded phenylalanine. The earlier analysis of more than 450 of the donors excluded sequences that lacked an unambiguous match to a single V gene segment. An earlier analysis of fewer than 650 of the donors classified V segments as functional when productive rearrangements were above 56.7% and as segregating when the standard deviation between donors was above 5%. A statistical classification framework was developed to diagnose cytomegalovirus status using the catalog of TCR beta chain sequences. In a later analysis, V and J genes were assigned by comparing TCR nucleotide sequences against IMGT/GENE-DB human TR gene sequences. In a later analysis, CDR3 sequences and most-parsimonious VDJ recombination scenarios were assigned using the TCRdist pipeline. In a later analysis, every TCR beta chain was defined by the combination of its CDR3 amino acid sequence and its V-gene family, and reads without a unique V-gene family were dropped. A later analysis removed roughly 590 highly shared, low-generation-probability nucleotide sequences to deal with suspected cross-contamination and a sequencing artifact. In a later analysis, a clonal expansion index was calculated for each public chain from normalized within-repertoire ranks of inferred template counts. In a later analysis, generation probabilities were computed with a VDJ recombination model fitted to out-of-frame rearrangements, and the resulting probabilities were checked against IGoR. In a later analysis, TCR-TCR, TCR-HLA and TCR-CMV co-occurrence was scored with hypergeometric tests, and a repertoire-size bias correction was applied to TCR pairs. To estimate false discovery rates, a later analysis permuted the HLA or CMV assignments 20 times. In a later analysis, co-occurring TCRs were grouped using DBSCAN, with TCRdist sequence similarity added in when clustering inside HLA-allele-positive subsets. For co-occurrence clustering, repertoires with fewer than 30,000 or more than 120,000 public chains were excluded, along with about five repertoires with anomalous nucleotide sharing. The source is immuneACCESS, and TCRdb retained only in-frame sequences with V and J called. Part of the clones is not carried over; for the studies checked, unresolved V genes explain less than half of this, and the remainder is unexplained. V and J calls plus clone size are reproduced from that table; the DNA served to infer D and trimming. In this sample the table shows some 160,000 clones, 60% to 85% of which occur a single time. The top ten hold 5.7% of the sample.

V drops 4 bases and J drops 0 bases, leaving 10 bases in between. CDR3 length: 14 amino acids, cysteine to phenylalanine. The CDR3 DNA has 42 bases and is translated from base 1. CDR1 is given as ENHRY and CDR2 as SYGVKD, both from the germline V gene. This chain is built from TRBV10-3 and TRBJ2-7, and the D gene may be TRBD2, 6 bases matching. Sequencing was performed on PBMCs. The clonotype was recovered from a man aged 40-50 years in good health and CMV-seronegative. The DNA reads TGTGCCATCAGTGCCACTAGCACCTCCTACGAGCAGTACTTC. This codes for CAISATSTSYEQYF.